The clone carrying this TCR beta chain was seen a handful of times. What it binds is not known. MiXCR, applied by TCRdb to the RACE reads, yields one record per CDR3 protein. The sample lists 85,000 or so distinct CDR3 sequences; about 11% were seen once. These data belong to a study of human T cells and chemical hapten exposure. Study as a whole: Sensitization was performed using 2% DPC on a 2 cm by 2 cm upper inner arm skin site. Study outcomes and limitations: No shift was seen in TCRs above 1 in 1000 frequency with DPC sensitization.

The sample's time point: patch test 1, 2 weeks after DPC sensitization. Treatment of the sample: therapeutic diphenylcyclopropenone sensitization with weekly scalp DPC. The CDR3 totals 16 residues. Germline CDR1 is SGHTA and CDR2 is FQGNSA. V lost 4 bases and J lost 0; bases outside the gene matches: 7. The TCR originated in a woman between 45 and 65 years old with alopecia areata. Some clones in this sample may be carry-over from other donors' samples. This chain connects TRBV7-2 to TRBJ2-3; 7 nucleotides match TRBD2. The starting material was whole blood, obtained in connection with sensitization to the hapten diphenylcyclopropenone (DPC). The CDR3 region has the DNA TGTGCCAGCAGCTCCCCTAAGCGGGACAGCACAGATACGCAGTATTTT. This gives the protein CASSSPKRDSTDTQYF.